Each of the 16 T cell receptor beta chains below was sequenced from the same sample in a study of control samples from healthy donors and cancer patients. Assay: immunoSEQ multiplex PCR; the TCRdb copy retains only in-frame clones and omits some. Seen here are under 450,000 clones, approximately 90% observed once, and the top ten hold more than 6%. Sequencing was carried out using PBMCs. The receptors shown here come from a man in his forties or fifties with head and neck cancer.

The CDR3 bases are TGTGCCAGCAGTACGGACAGGCTAGACACTGAAGCTTTCTTT. Protein: CASSTDRLDTEAFF. The rearrangement links TRBV2 to TRBJ1-1; 7 bases align to TRBD1. The CDR3 sequence is 14 residues long. V trimming: 5 bases; J trimming: 3 bases; junction bases outside the gene matches: 6. Germline CDR1 and CDR2: SNHLY and FYNNEI.

This chain links TRBV15 with TRBJ1-1, with D tentatively TRBD1 (5 bases). In germline, CDR1 is LNHNV, CDR2 YYDKDF (reference sequence). Trimming left V 5 bases short and J 4 bases short, with 20 bases between. The CDR3 sequence is 16 residues long. The CDR3 coding sequence is TGTGCCACCAGCGCCCGGGGGTGGATCGCGGGCACTGAAGCTTTCTTT. It yields the protein CATSARGWIAGTEAFF. The entire variable domain, with the rest obtained from reference TRBV15 and TRBJ1-1, is as follows: DAMVIQNPRYQVTQFGKPVTLSCSQTLNHNVMYWYQQKSSQAPKLLFHYYDKDFNNEADTPDNFQSRRPNTSFCFLDIRSPGLGDTAMYLCATSARGWIAGTEAFFGQGTRLTVV.

The chain uses TRBV10-2 and TRBJ2-3; TRBD2 agrees at 8 bases. The CDR3 consists of 16 residues. The trim removed 6 bases at V and 5 bases at J, leaving 13 bases unmatched. CDR1 is WSHSY and CDR2 is SAAADI in the germline V gene. CDR3 region: CASSSQPIAGKDTQYF. CDR3 DNA sequence: TGCGCCAGCAGCAGCCAGCCCATAGCGGGAAAAGATACGCAGTATTTT.

A note on this clone: Other DNA sequences of this sample code for an identical CDR3. The chain recombines TRBV28 with TRBJ2-1, with 9 positions matching TRBD1. CDR3 length equals 14 residues. The J segment lost 2 bases and the V segment lost 6 bases, leaving 2 bases of the junction unmatched. The germline V gene encodes CDR1 MDHEN and CDR2 SYDVKM. The CDR3 reads CASRTGGTYNEQFF. For the CDR3, the DNA is TGTGCCAGCAGAACAGGGGGCACCTACAATGAGCAGTTCTTC.

This chain connects TRBV20-1 to TRBJ2-7; D is unresolved. V was pared by 3 bases and J by 2 bases, with 8 bases between. The CDR3 sequence is 12 residues long. Germline CDR1 and CDR2: DFQATT and SNEGSKA (reference sequence). The CDR3 loop reads CSASLPTYEQYF. The CDR3, as DNA: TGCAGTGCTAGTCTACCAACCTACGAGCAGTACTTC.

V gene TRBV5-1 combines with J gene TRBJ2-7, with D perhaps matching TRBD1 (6 bases). V lost 3 bases to trimming and J lost 5 bases, with 9 bases between them. Germline V gene lookup returns CDR1 SGHRS and CDR2 YFSETQ. The CDR3 runs 12 residues. CDR3 amino acids: CASSSQGNEQYF. CDR3 sequence (DNA): TGCGCCAGCAGCTCACAGGGTAACGAGCAGTACTTC.

As to this clone: A read error may account for a junction end that differs from germline. V is TRBV20-1 and J is TRBJ1-3; D perhaps matches TRBD1 (6 bases). Germline values: CDR1 DFQATT, CDR2 SNEGSKA (reference sequence). The CDR3 sequence is 11 residues long. The DNA for the CDR3 is TGCAGTACTAGGGGGAGGAACACCATATATTTT. As protein: CSTRGRNTIYF.

This chain uses TRBV10-3 with TRBJ1-1; tentative D call: TRBD1 (5 bases). CDR1 ENHRY and CDR2 SYGVKD come from the germline V gene. Trimming stripped 3 bases from V and 4 bases from J, with 12 bases between. There are 14 residues in the CDR3. CDR3 region: CAISEEGRGTEAFF. In DNA form, the CDR3 reads TGTGCCATCAGTGAAGAGGGAAGGGGCACTGAAGCTTTCTTT.

The gene calls are TRBV21-1 and TRBJ1-2; the DNA was not used to check the table's D call, TRBD1. TRBV21-1 is termed a pseudogene. CDR3 length: 14 residues. Here the CDR3 reads CASSKGRGGWGYTF. In DNA, the CDR3 is TGTGCCAGCAGCAAAGGCAGAGGGGGCTGGGGCTACACCTTC.

The rearrangement uses TRBV9 and TRBJ1-6; a possible D gene is TRBD1 (5 bases). CDR1 and CDR2 from the germline V gene are SGDLS and YYNGEE. V gave up 6 bases and J gave up 5 bases, with 12 bases separating them. The CDR3 has 14 residues. CDR3 sequence: CASTPGPDNSPLHF. The DNA for the CDR3 is TGTGCCAGCACCCCAGGGCCTGATAATTCACCCCTCCACTTT.

This chain joins TRBV28 and TRBJ2-2; 12 positions match TRBD2. After removal of 2 bases from V and 1 base from J, the junction contained 5 bases not matched to a gene. Looked up from germline, CDR1 is MDHEN and CDR2 is SYDVKM. The CDR3 totals 18 residues. The CDR3 here is CASSLRLAGDLNTGELFF. CDR3 in DNA: TGTGCCAGCAGTTTAAGACTAGCGGGAGACCTGAACACCGGGGAGCTGTTTTTT.

The gene calls are TRBV6-2 or TRBV6-3 and TRBJ2-2; a weak D match, TRBD2 (6 bases). V was cut by 0 bases and J by 8 bases, with 19 bases left in between. This CDR3 comprises 17 residues. Germline V gives CDR1 MNHEY, CDR2 SVGEGT. CDR3 sequence: CASSYSIKHGGKGELFF. CDR3 coding DNA: TGTGCCAGCAGTTACTCGATCAAACACGGCGGGAAAGGGGAGCTGTTTTTT.

CDR3 loop: CASSLRPSSSYNEQFF. The CDR3 DNA follows: TGTGCCAGCAGCTTACGACCGTCCAGCTCCTACAATGAGCAGTTCTTC. The rearrangement links TRBV7-6 to TRBJ2-1; no firm D call. CDR1 is SGHVS and CDR2 is FNYEAQ in the germline V gene. There are 16 residues in the CDR3. The V and J ends lost 2 bases and 0 bases respectively, with 11 bases between them.

In regard to this clone: Other nucleotide sequences from this sample produce the same CDR3. CDR3 region: CASSVGTGGNSGNTIYF. CDR3 in DNA: TGTGCCAGCAGCGTAGGTACAGGGGGCAACTCTGGAAACACCATATATTTT. The chain carries TRBV9 and TRBJ1-3; 9 bases fit TRBD1. V trimming: 0 bases; J trimming: 0 bases; junction bases outside the gene matches: 4. The CDR3 consists of 17 residues. The germline gives CDR1 SGDLS, CDR2 YYNGEE. The variable domain in full, completed from reference TRBV9 and TRBJ1-3, reads DSGVTQTPKHLITATGQRVTLRCSPRSGDLSVYWYQQSLDQGLQFLIQYYNGEERAKGNILERFSAQQFPDLHSELNLSSLELGDSALYFCASSVGTGGNSGNTIYFGEGSWLTVV.

J is TRBJ2-7 and V is TRBV19; 8 bases fit TRBD2. Germline CDR1 reads LNHDA; CDR2 reads SQIVND (reference sequence). The CDR3 loop spans 16 amino acids. The J segment lost 3 bases and the V segment lost 1 base, leaving 8 bases of the junction unmatched. The CDR3 loop reads CASSIAYSSGRYEQYF. CDR3 DNA sequence: TGTGCCAGTAGTATAGCTTACTCTAGCGGGCGCTACGAGCAGTACTTC.

The chain recombines TRBV28 with TRBJ1-6; 7 nucleotides match TRBD1. Germline CDR1 reads MDHEN; CDR2 reads SYDVKM. The CDR3 loop spans 19 amino acids. V lost 5 bases to trimming and J lost 8 bases; unmatched junction nucleotides: 21. DNA of the CDR3: TGTGCCAGCAGTATCCGACAGGGTTTCATCCCGGGACCCGATTCACCCCTCCACTTT. Translating it yields CASSIRQGFIPGPDSPLHF.